The 20 T cell receptor beta chains given below trace back to one sample, sequenced in a study of PD-1 blockade in classical Hodgkin lymphoma. The table came from immunoSEQ multiplex PCR; TCRdb's copy has only in-frame clones and leaves some out. The sample holds 13,000 or so clones, 80% to 90% seen once. The time point denotes: cycle 4 day 1 (C4D1), after less than 7 weeks of nivolumab. All the patients suffered relapse after autologous stem cell transplantation, and brentuximab vedotin exposure differed. Sequenced material: peripheral blood mononuclear cells (PBMCs), taken before the fourth cycle of nivolumab. Receptors were obtained from a human donor with classical Hodgkin lymphoma.

The rearrangement links TRBV6-1 to TRBJ2-3; 8 bases are a match to TRBD2. The CDR3 loop spans 14 amino acids. Germline V gives CDR1 MNHNS, CDR2 SASEGT. V was clipped by 3 bases and J by 1 base; unmatched bases: 0. The CDR3, as DNA: TGTGCCAGCAGTGATAGCGGGGGCACAGATACGCAGTATTTT. Translation: CASSDSGGTDTQYF.

The chain joins TRBV4-3 to TRBJ1-5; D is possibly TRBD1 (6 bases). The CDR3 consists of 18 residues. The V and J ends lost 0 bases and 5 bases respectively, with 20 bases between them. Germline V gene lookup returns CDR1 LGHNA and CDR2 YSLEER. The CDR3 DNA is TGCGCCAGCAGCCAAGAGGGGCCCGGGGGCGGCAGGGATCAGCCCCAGCATTTT. It codes for CASSQEGPGGGRDQPQHF.

The V call is TRBV27, the J call TRBJ1-2; a possible D gene is TRBD1 (5 bases). The CDR3 has 14 amino acids. Germline V gene data show CDR1 as MNHEY and CDR2 as SMNVEV (reference sequence). The V end lost 2 bases, the J end lost 4 bases, and 11 bases lay between the germline ends. The CDR3 coding sequence is TGTGCCAGCAGTTTAAAGAGGGGTACCTATGGCTACACCTTC. Translating it yields CASSLKRGTYGYTF.

The chain uses TRBV13 and TRBJ2-7; TRBD2 matches at 8 bases. The germline CDR1 and CDR2 sequences are PRHDT and FYEKMQ (reference sequence). This CDR3 region has 18 residues. The V segment lost 2 bases and the J segment 2 bases; nucleotides outside the gene matches: 14. The CDR3 nucleotides read TGTGCCAGCAGCTTATTGGCCGGGGTAGCGGGGAGGGCCTACGAGCAGTACTTC. Amino acids: CASSLLAGVAGRAYEQYF.

There are a few counts of this clone. The chain has TRBV7-9 and TRBJ2-1, with 9 bases identical to TRBD1. The germline gives CDR1 SEHNR, CDR2 FQNEAQ (reference sequence). With 0 bases clipped from V and 7 bases from J, the junction kept 13 bases outside the gene matches. The CDR3 has 18 amino acids. CDR3 coding DNA: TGTGCCAGCAGCTTAGCCAAAATTTCCGGGACAGGGAGAAATGAGCAGTTCTTC. Protein product: CASSLAKISGTGRNEQFF. The whole variable domain, filled in from reference TRBV7-9 and TRBJ2-1, reads DTGVSQNPRHKITKRGQNVTFRCDPISEHNRLYWYRQTLGQGPEFLTYFQNEAQLEKSRLLSDRFSAERPKGSFSTLEIQRTEQGDSAMYLCASSLAKISGTGRNEQFFGPGTRLTVL.

V usage is TRBV4-3 and J usage is TRBJ2-2, with TRBD1 identical over 9 bases. The V and J ends lost 1 base and 7 bases, in that order; junction bases with no gene match: 7. Per germline, CDR1 LGHNA and CDR2 YSLEER. The CDR3 sequence is 16 residues long. Written as DNA, the CDR3 is TGCGCCAGCAGCCAAGGGGGACAGGGCATAGGCGGGGAGCTGTTTTTT. Translation gives CASSQGGQGIGGELFF.

The CDR3 region has the DNA TGTGCCAGCAGTTTGGTTACAGAGGGGGGCGAGCAGTACTTC. It encodes CASSLVTEGGEQYF. This chain connects TRBV27 to TRBJ2-7; D is possibly TRBD1 or TRBD2 (6 bases each). Trimming removed 3 bases at V and 6 bases at J, with 15 bases between. CDR1 is MNHEY and CDR2 is SMNVEV in the germline V gene (reference sequence). The CDR3 is made up of 14 amino acids.

V is TRBV12-5 and J is TRBJ2-7; TRBD2 might be the D (6 bases). This CDR3 has 17 residues. The V end lost 0 bases, the J end lost 0 bases, and 15 bases lay between the germline ends. The germline gives CDR1 LGHNT, CDR2 FRNRAP. The CDR3 nucleotides are TGTGCTAGTGGTTTGGTAAAAGGAGGGCAGCCCTCCTACGAGCAGTACTTC. The encoded protein is CASGLVKGGQPSYEQYF.

This clone has more than one count but fewer than ten. This chain joins TRBV7-6 and TRBJ2-3; D ambiguous. Germline CDR1 reads SGHVS; CDR2 reads FNYEAQ. V dropped 5 bases and J dropped 5 bases, with 8 bases sitting between them. The CDR3 is made up of 12 amino acids. DNA for the CDR3: TGTGCCAGCAGCCCCTGGGGAGATACGCAGTATTTT. Protein product: CASSPWGDTQYF.

The V call is TRBV28, the J call TRBJ2-1; D remains unclear. V was trimmed by 8 bases and J by 4 bases, leaving 6 bases between them. This CDR3 comprises 11 residues. In germline, CDR1 is MDHEN, CDR2 SYDVKM. The CDR3 loop is CASVGYNEQFF. CDR3 in DNA: TGTGCCAGCGTAGGGTACAATGAGCAGTTCTTC.

Here the CDR3 reads CAISESMASSYTEAFF. CDR3 DNA sequence: TGTGCCATCAGTGAGTCGATGGCTTCCAGCTACACTGAAGCTTTCTTT. The chain employs TRBV10-3 and TRBJ1-1; D gene unclear. In germline, CDR1 is ENHRY, CDR2 SYGVKD. This CDR3 is 16 amino acids long. The V end lost 0 bases, the J end lost 3 bases, and 14 bases lay between the germline ends.

This clone occurred once. The chain employs TRBV5-6 and TRBJ1-3; D may be TRBD1 (6 bases). This CDR3 is 14 amino acids long. Germline V gives CDR1 SGHDT, CDR2 YYEEEE. Trimming stripped 8 bases from V and 1 base from J, with 13 bases between. Written as DNA, the CDR3 is TGTGCCAGTCGTTACCAGGGGTCTGGAAACACCATATATTTT. Translated, it gives CASRYQGSGNTIYF.

The chain recombines TRBV7-8 with TRBJ2-3, with no clear D. The CDR3 loop spans 16 amino acids. Germline loops: CDR1 SGHVS, CDR2 FQNEAQ. The V end was cut by 8 bases, the J end by 0 bases, with 18 bases between. This CDR3 reads CASRKEWFVSTDTQYF. CDR3 bases: TGTGCCAGCCGAAAAGAGTGGTTTGTGAGCACAGATACGCAGTATTTT.

The CDR3 nucleotides read TGTGCCAGCAACCTCCGGGGGGCATACATGGAGACCCAGTACTTC. This codes for CASNLRGAYMETQYF. The chain joins TRBV28 to TRBJ2-5; D is possibly TRBD2 (7 bases). Germline loops: CDR1 MDHEN, CDR2 SYDVKM. The CDR3 runs to 15 residues. Between the trimmed V and J ends, which lost 7 bases and 5 bases, there was a span of 20 bases.

V and J are TRBV7-3 and TRBJ2-3; D is possibly TRBD2 (6 bases). Germline CDR1 and CDR2: SGHTA and FQGTGA. This CDR3 has 15 amino acids. V dropped 5 bases and J dropped 3 bases, with 15 bases sitting between them. The CDR3 DNA is TGTGCCAGCAGCCTGCGTGGGACTTCGACAGATACGCAGTATTTT. Translation: CASSLRGTSTDTQYF.

This chain uses TRBV14 with TRBJ1-2; no clear D. Germline CDR1 and CDR2: SGHDN and FVKESK. V lost 1 base, J lost 2 bases, and 14 bases lay in between. The CDR3 runs 16 residues. CDR3 nucleotides: TGTGCCAGCAGCCAAGCCAAAGGTCTAGGGAACTATGGCTACACCTTC. It encodes CASSQAKGLGNYGYTF.

The genes are TRBV16 and TRBJ2-7, with 7 bases lining up with TRBD1. With 9 bases clipped from V and 3 bases from J, the junction kept 8 bases outside the gene matches. The CDR3 consists of 13 residues. Per the germline V gene, CDR1 is KGHSY and CDR2 is FQNENV. CDR3 coding DNA: TGTGCCAGACGTAAGGGGGCCCGCTACGAGCAGTACTTC. Its protein is CARRKGARYEQYF.

This chain joins TRBV7-2 and TRBJ2-1, with TRBD2 identical over 11 bases. The V segment lost 6 bases and the J segment 1 base; nucleotides outside the gene matches: 2. This CDR3 has 15 amino acids. Germline V gives CDR1 SGHTA, CDR2 FQGNSA. CDR3 residues: CASRRTSGSYNEQFF. DNA of the CDR3: TGTGCCAGCAGGAGGACTAGCGGGTCCTACAATGAGCAGTTCTTC.

This sequence joins TRBV27 and TRBJ2-7; 8 nucleotides match TRBD1. The V gene end was trimmed by 0 bases and the J gene end by 4 bases; junction bases not matched to a gene: 5. Germline V lookup: CDR1 MNHEY, CDR2 SMNVEV (reference sequence). This CDR3 has 15 residues. The CDR3 region is CASSLSQGAIYEQYF. Here the CDR3 DNA reads TGTGCCAGCAGTTTATCTCAGGGGGCAATATACGAGCAGTACTTC.

V is TRBV15 and J is TRBJ1-1; the D is unclear. In germline, CDR1 is LNHNV, CDR2 YYDKDF (reference sequence). The CDR3 sequence is 12 residues long. The germline V and J ends were trimmed by 3 bases and 3 bases, with 5 bases remaining between them. Here the CDR3 DNA reads TGTGCCACCAGCAGGGTCCACACTGAAGCTTTCTTT. This gives the protein CATSRVHTEAFF.